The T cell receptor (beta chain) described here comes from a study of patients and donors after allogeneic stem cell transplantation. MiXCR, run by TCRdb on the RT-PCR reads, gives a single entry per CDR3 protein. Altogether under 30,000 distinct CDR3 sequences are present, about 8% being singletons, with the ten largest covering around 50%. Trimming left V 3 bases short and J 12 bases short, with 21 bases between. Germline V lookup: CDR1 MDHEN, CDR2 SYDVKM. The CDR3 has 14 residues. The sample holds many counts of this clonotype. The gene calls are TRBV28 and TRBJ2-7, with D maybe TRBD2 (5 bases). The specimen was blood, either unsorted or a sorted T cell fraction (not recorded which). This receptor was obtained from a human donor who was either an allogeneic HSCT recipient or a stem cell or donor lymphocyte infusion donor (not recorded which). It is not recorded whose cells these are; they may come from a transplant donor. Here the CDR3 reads CASSLLALAYASYF. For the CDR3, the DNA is TGTGCCAGCAGTTTGCTAGCCCTAGCCTATGCCTCGTACTTC.